This T cell receptor (beta chain) emerged from a study of human T cells and chemical hapten exposure. This clonotype was picked up many times. This CDR3 region has 16 residues. Looked up from germline, CDR1 is SGHAT and CDR2 is FQNNGV. Trimming cost V 6 bases and J 3 bases; bases outside gene matches: 8. TCRdb called the 5' RACE reads again in MiXCR, with one record for every CDR3 protein. This table holds 130,000 or so distinct CDR3 sequences, approximately 4% found once. The total RNA was obtained from whole blood that was not fractionated. The TCR was taken from a female donor in good health. The chain carries TRBV11-2 and TRBJ2-4; the match to TRBD1 covers 10 bases. The DNA of the CDR3 is TGTGCCAGCAGTCTACTGACAGGGGGCCTCAAAAACATTCAGTACTTC. Encoded protein: CASSLLTGGLKNIQYF.